This TCR beta chain stems from a study of blood T cell repertoires in COVID-19. Germline assignment: CDR1 LNHDA and CDR2 SQIVND (reference sequence). The germline V and J ends were trimmed by 5 bases and 5 bases, with 20 bases remaining between them. This CDR3 has 16 residues. A few counts support this clone. The protocol was immunoSEQ multiplex PCR, while the TCRdb copy is restricted to in-frame clones and leaves out a portion. Among about 270,000 clones listed, approximately 86% were seen once. This chain connects TRBV19 to TRBJ2-3; possible D gene TRBD1, 6 bases. This receptor was identified in a woman aged 18-35 years with acute or convalescent COVID-19. Sequenced input: peripheral blood. CDR3 amino acids: CASSESGTLGGDTQYF. The CDR3 DNA follows: TGTGCCAGTAGTGAGTCGGGGACCTTAGGGGGAGATACGCAGTATTTT.